Sequencing of this TCR beta chain was carried out in a study of T cell responses to AZD1222 COVID-19 vaccine. General study findings and limits: Nearly half of unique spike-specific TCRs reportedly avoided B.1.351 and B.1.1.7 mutated regions. Possibly, clonal diversity was underestimated; donors were largely white British and included more females.

The protocol was immunoSEQ multiplex PCR, while the TCRdb copy is restricted to in-frame clones and leaves out a portion. Of roughly 120,000 clones in the sample, about 88% were seen once. As regards this clone: Antigen unknown.

The length of the CDR3 is 15 residues. V lost 0 bases and J 5 bases, leaving 10 bases between the germline ends. Germline-derived CDR1 and CDR2 are LGHDT and YNNKEL (reference sequence). The source was peripheral blood, collected on day 0 of AZD1222 vaccination. The source of this sequence is an adult in good health. The rearrangement joins TRBV3-1 (or the pseudogene TRBV3-2) to TRBJ2-2; possibly TRBD1 for D (5 bases). The DNA for the CDR3 is TGTGCCAGCAGCCAAGATCGCAGGGCGACCGGGGAGCTGTTTTTT. Its translation: CASSQDRRATGELFF.